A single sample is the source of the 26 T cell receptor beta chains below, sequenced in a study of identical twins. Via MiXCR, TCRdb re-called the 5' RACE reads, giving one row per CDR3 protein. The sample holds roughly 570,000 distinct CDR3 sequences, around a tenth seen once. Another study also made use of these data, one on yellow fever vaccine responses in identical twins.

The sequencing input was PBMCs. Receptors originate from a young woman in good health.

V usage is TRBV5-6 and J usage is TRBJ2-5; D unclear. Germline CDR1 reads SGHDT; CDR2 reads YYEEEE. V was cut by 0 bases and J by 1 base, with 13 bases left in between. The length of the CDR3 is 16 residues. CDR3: CASSLVSRRTQETQYF. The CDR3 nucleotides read TGTGCCAGCAGCTTGGTCTCTCGGCGGACCCAAGAGACCCAGTACTTC.

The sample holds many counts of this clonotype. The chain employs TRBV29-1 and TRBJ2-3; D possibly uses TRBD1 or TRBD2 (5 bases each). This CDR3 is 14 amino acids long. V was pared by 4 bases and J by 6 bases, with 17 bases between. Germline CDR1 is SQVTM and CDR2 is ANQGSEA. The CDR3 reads CSVVSGKGIDTQYF. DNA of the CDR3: TGCAGCGTTGTGTCGGGGAAGGGGATTGATACGCAGTATTTT.

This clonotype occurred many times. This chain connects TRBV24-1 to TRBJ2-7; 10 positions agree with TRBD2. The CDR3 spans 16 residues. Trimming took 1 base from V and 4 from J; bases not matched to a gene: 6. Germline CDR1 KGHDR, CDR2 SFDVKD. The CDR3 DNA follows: TGTGCCACCAGTGATTTTACGACTAGCGGGTCATACGAGCAGTACTTC. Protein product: CATSDFTTSGSYEQYF.

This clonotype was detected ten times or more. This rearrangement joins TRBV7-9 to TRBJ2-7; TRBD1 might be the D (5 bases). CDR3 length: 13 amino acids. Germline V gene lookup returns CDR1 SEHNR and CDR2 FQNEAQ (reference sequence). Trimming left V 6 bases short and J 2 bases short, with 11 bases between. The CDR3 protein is CASRSTATYEQYF. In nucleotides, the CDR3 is TGTGCCAGCAGGTCGACAGCTACCTACGAGCAGTACTTC. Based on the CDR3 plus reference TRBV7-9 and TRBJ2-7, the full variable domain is DTGVSQNPRHKITKRGQNVTFRCDPISEHNRLYWYRQTLGQGPEFLTYFQNEAQLEKSRLLSDRFSAERPKGSFSTLEIQRTEQGDSAMYLCASRSTATYEQYFGPGTRLTVT.

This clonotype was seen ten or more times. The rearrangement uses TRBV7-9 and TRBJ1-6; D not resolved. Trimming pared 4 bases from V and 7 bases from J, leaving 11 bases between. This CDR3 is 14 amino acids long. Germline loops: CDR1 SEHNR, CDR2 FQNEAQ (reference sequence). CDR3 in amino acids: CASSSGGENSPLHF. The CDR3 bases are TGTGCCAGCAGCTCCGGCGGGGAGAATTCACCCCTCCACTTT.

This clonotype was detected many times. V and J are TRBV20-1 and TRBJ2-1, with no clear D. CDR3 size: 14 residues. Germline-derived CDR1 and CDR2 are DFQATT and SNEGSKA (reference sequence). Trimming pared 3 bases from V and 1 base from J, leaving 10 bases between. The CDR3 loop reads CSASSQVSYNEQFF. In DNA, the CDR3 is TGCAGTGCTAGTAGCCAGGTGTCCTACAATGAGCAGTTCTTC.

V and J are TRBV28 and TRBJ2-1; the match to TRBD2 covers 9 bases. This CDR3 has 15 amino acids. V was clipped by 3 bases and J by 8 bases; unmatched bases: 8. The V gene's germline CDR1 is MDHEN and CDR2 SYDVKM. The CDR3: CASSFQRGAMHEQFF. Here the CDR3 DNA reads TGTGCCAGCAGTTTTCAGCGGGGGGCAATGCATGAGCAGTTCTTC.

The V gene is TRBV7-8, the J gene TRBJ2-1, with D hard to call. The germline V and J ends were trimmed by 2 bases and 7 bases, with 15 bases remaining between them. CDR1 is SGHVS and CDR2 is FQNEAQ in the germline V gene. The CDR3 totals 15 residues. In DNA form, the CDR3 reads TGTGCCAGCAGCTTACGCCCCCCGTGGGAAAATGAGCAGTTCTTC. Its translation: CASSLRPPWENEQFF.

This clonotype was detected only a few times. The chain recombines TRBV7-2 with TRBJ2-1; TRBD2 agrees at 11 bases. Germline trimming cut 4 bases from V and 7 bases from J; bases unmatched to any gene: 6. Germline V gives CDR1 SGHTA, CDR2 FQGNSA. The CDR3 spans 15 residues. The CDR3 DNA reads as TGTGCCAGCAGCTCAGTAGCGGGAGGGCATAATGAGCAGTTCTTC. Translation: CASSSVAGGHNEQFF.

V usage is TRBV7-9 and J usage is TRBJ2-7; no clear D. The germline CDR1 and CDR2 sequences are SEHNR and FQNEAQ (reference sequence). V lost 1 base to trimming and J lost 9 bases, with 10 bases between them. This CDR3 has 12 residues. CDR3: CASSLVPQGQYF. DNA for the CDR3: TGTGCCAGCAGCTTAGTACCCCAAGGGCAGTACTTC.

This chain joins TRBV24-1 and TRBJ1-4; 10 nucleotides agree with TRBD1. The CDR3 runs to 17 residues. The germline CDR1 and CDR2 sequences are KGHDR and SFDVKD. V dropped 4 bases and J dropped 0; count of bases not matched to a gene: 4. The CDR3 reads CATSETGTGATNEKLFF. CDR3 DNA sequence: TGTGCCACCAGTGAAACCGGGACAGGGGCAACTAATGAAAAACTGTTTTTT.

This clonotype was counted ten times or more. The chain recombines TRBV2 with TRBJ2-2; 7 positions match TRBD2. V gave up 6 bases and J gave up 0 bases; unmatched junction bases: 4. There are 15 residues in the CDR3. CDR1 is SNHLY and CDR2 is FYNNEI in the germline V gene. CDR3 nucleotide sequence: TGTGCCAGCAGCCTTACTAGCGCGAACACCGGGGAGCTGTTTTTT. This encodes CASSLTSANTGELFF.

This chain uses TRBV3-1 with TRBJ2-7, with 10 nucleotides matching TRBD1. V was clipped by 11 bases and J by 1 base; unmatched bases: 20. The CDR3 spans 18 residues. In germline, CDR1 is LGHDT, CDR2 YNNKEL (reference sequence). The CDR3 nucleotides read TGTGCCTGCTGTCTGCAAACCGGGGGGACAGGGGTGTCCTACGAGCAGTACTTC. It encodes CACCLQTGGTGVSYEQYF.

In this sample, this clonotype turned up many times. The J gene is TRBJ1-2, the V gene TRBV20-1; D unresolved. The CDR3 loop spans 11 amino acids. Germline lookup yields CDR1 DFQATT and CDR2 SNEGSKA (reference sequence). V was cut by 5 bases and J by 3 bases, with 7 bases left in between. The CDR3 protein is CSAHRDYGYTF. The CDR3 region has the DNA TGCAGTGCTCACCGGGACTATGGCTACACCTTC.

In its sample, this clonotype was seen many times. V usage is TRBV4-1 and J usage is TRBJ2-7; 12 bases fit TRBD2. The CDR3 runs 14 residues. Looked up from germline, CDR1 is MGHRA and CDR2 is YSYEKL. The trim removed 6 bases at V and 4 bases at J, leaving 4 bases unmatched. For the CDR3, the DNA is TGCGCCAGCAGACGGACTAGCGGGACTTACGAGCAGTACTTC. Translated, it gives CASRRTSGTYEQYF.

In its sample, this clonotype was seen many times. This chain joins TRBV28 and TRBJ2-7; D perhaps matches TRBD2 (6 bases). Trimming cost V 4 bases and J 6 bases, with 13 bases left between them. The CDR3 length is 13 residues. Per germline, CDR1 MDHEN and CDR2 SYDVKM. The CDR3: CASSSQTSREQYF. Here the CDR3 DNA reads TGTGCCAGCAGTTCACAGACTAGTCGCGAGCAGTACTTC.

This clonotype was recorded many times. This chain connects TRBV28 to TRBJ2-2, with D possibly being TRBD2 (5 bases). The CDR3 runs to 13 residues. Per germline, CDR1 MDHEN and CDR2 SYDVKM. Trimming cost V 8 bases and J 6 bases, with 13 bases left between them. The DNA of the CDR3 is TGTGCCAGCTACCTGCCCGGGGCCGGGGAGCTGTTTTTT. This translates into CASYLPGAGELFF.

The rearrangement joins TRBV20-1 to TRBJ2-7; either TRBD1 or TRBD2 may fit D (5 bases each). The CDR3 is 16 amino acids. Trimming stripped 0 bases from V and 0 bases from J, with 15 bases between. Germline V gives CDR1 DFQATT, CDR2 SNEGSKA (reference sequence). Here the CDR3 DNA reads TGCAGTGCTAGAGATCGATCAGGGACGGCCTCCTACGAGCAGTACTTC. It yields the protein CSARDRSGTASYEQYF.

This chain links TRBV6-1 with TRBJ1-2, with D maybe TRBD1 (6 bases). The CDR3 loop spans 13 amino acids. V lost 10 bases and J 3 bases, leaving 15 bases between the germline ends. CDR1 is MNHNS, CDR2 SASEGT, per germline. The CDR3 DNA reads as TGTGCCACCCAGGGGAACAACTACTATGGCTACACCTTC. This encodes CATQGNNYYGYTF.

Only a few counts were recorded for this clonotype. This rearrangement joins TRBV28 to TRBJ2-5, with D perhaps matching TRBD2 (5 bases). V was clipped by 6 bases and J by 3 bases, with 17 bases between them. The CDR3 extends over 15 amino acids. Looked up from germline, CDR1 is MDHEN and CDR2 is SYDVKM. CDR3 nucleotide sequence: TGTGCCAGCAGCCCACCCGGACTCAATAAAGAGACCCAGTACTTC. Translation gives CASSPPGLNKETQYF.

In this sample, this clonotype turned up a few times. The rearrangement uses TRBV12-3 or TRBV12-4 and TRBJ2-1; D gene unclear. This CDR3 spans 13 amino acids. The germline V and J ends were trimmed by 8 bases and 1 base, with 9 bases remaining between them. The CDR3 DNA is TGTGCCAGCTGCCTGGTGTCCTACAATGAGCAGTTCTTC. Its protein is CASCLVSYNEQFF.

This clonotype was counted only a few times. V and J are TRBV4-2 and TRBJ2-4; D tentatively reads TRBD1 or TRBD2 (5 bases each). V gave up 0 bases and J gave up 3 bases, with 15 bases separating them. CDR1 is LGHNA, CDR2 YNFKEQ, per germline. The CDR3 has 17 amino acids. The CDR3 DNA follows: TGTGCCAGCAGCCAAGAAGCCCAGGGAAGCGGCAAAAACATTCAGTACTTC. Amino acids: CASSQEAQGSGKNIQYF.

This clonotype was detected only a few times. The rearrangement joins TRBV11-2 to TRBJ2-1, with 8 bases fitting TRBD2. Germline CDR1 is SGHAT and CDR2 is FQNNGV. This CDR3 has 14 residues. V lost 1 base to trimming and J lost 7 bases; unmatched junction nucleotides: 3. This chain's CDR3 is CASSLGLAMNEQFF. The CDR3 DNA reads TGTGCCAGCAGCTTAGGACTAGCGATGAATGAGCAGTTCTTC.

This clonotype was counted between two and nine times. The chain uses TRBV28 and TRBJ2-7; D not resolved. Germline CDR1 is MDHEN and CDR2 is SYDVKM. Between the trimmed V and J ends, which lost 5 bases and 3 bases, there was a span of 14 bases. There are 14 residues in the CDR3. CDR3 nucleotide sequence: TGTGCCAGCAGTGAAACGCCGACAAACTACGAGCAGTACTTC. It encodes CASSETPTNYEQYF.

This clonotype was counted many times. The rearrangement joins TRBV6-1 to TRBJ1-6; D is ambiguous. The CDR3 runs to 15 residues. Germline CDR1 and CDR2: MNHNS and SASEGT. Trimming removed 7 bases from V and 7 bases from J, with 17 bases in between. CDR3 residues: CASTRSDSGNSPLHF. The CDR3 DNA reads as TGTGCCAGCACCAGGTCAGACTCCGGAAATTCACCCCTCCACTTT.

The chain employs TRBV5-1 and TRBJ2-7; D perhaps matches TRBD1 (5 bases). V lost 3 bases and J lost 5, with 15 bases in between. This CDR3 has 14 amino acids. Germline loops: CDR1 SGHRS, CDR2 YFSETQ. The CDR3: CASSYTKPRDEQYF. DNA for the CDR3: TGCGCCAGCAGCTACACCAAGCCCAGGGACGAGCAGTACTTC.